These 17 T cell receptor beta chains were all obtained from the same sample, sequenced in a study of T cell responses to AZD1222 COVID-19 vaccine. The method was immunoSEQ multiplex PCR; TCRdb's version includes in-frame clones alone and lacks a portion of them. The table shows around 100,000 clones, with 88% occurring only once. The sample consisted of peripheral blood, taken on day 0 of AZD1222 vaccination. The receptors were gathered from an adult in good health.

The chain carries TRBV4-3 and TRBJ1-1, with 10 bases identical to TRBD1. Germline lookup yields CDR1 LGHNA and CDR2 YSLEER. The CDR3 has 15 residues. V gave up 4 bases and J gave up 1 base; unmatched junction bases: 3. The CDR3 DNA reads as TGCGCCAGCAGCCGCCGGGACAGGGGGAACACTGAAGCTTTCTTT. The encoded protein is CASSRRDRGNTEAFF.

The chain combines TRBV24-1 with TRBJ2-7; TRBD1 matches at 7 bases. After removal of 7 bases from V and 3 bases from J, the junction contained 2 bases not matched to a gene. Germline V gives CDR1 KGHDR, CDR2 SFDVKD. The CDR3 length is 12 residues. The CDR3 here is CATSDRDYEQYF. In DNA form, the CDR3 reads TGTGCCACCAGCGACAGGGACTACGAGCAGTACTTC.

The V call is TRBV27, the J call TRBJ1-4, with D unresolved. Trimming pared 8 bases from V and 2 bases from J, leaving 9 bases between. The CDR3 length is 13 residues. In germline, CDR1 is MNHEY, CDR2 SMNVEV (reference sequence). Here the CDR3 DNA reads TGTGCCAGCCGTTCGGGCACTAATGAAAAACTGTTTTTT. The encoded protein is CASRSGTNEKLFF.

The chain recombines TRBV5-8 with TRBJ1-5; no firm D call. The CDR3 has 15 residues. CDR1 is SGHTS, CDR2 YDEGEE, per germline. V was cut by 1 base and J by 6 bases, with 14 bases left in between. In DNA form, the CDR3 reads TGTGCCAGCAGCTTGTCATTAGTGTTTGGTCAGCCCCAGCATTTT. It yields the protein CASSLSLVFGQPQHF. The full variable domain, with the rest looked up from reference TRBV5-8 and TRBJ1-5, is EAGVTQSPTHLIKTRGQQATLRCSPISGHTSVYWYQQALGLGLQFLLWYDEGEERNRGNFPPRFSGRQFPNYSSELNVNALELEDSALYLCASSLSLVFGQPQHFGDGTRLSIL.

This sequence joins TRBV6-5 and TRBJ2-7, with D hard to call. There are 14 residues in the CDR3. Deletions cut 4 bases from V and 4 bases from J, with 14 bases between. The germline CDR1 and CDR2 sequences are MNHEY and SVGAGI. The CDR3 here is CASSSGVGRYEQYF. The DNA of the CDR3 is TGTGCCAGCAGTTCCGGAGTGGGCCGGTACGAGCAGTACTTC.

The gene calls are TRBV6-2 or TRBV6-3 and TRBJ2-1; D is unresolved. Germline V CDR1 and CDR2: MNHEY, SVGEGT. The V and J ends lost 1 base and 10 bases respectively, with 5 bases between them. The CDR3 runs 11 residues. The CDR3 loop reads CASSYYEEQFF. CDR3 bases: TGTGCCAGCAGTTACTATGAAGAGCAGTTCTTC.

This clone was detected only once. The chain links TRBV7-2 to TRBJ1-2; D gene uncertain. The CDR3 contains 13 residues. Germline V gives CDR1 SGHTA, CDR2 FQGNSA. V was trimmed by 6 bases and J by 3 bases, leaving 11 bases between them. CDR3 amino acids: CASRYRTYYGYTF. DNA for the CDR3: TGTGCCAGCAGATACCGGACTTACTATGGCTACACCTTC.

This chain connects TRBV28 to TRBJ1-5; TRBD1 matches at 9 bases. The CDR3 has 15 amino acids. Germline V gives CDR1 MDHEN, CDR2 SYDVKM. J lost 6 bases, V lost 5 bases, and 8 bases had no gene match. The CDR3 protein is CASSPGTGPGQPQHF. CDR3 sequence (DNA): TGTGCCAGCAGTCCCGGGACAGGGCCGGGTCAGCCCCAGCATTTT.

The chain has TRBV6-6 and TRBJ2-7; 11 bases map to TRBD2. V was clipped by 7 bases and J by 2 bases; unmatched bases: 10. The CDR3 is made up of 16 amino acids. CDR1 and CDR2 (germline): MNHNY, SVGAGI (reference sequence). This CDR3 reads CASTPAGTSGAYEQYF. Written as DNA, the CDR3 is TGTGCCAGCACCCCAGCCGGGACTAGCGGTGCCTACGAGCAGTACTTC.

The CDR3 region is CASSRFIDYGYTF. The CDR3 nucleotides read TGTGCCAGCAGTCGATTTATAGACTATGGCTACACCTTC. The V call is TRBV12-3 or TRBV12-4, the J call TRBJ1-2; D is ambiguous. The CDR3 is made up of 13 amino acids. V was pared by 5 bases and J by 3 bases, with 10 bases between.

This clone appeared once. The gene calls are TRBV6-5 and TRBJ1-3; 9 nucleotides line up with TRBD1. V trimming: 3 bases; J trimming: 4 bases; junction bases outside the gene matches: 7. CDR3 size: 16 residues. Germline V gene sequence: CDR1 MNHEY, CDR2 SVGAGI. The CDR3 spells CASSYLQGAAGNTIYF. The CDR3 region has the DNA TGTGCCAGCAGTTATTTACAGGGGGCAGCGGGAAACACCATATATTTT.

The gene calls are TRBV6-5 and TRBJ2-7, with D maybe TRBD2 (6 bases). The CDR3 contains 15 residues. The germline V and J ends were trimmed by 6 bases and 0 bases, with 15 bases remaining between them. Germline CDR1 reads MNHEY; CDR2 reads SVGAGI. The CDR3 coding sequence is TGTGCCAGCAGGCTAGGACGGGGGAGCTCCTACGAGCAGTACTTC. It encodes CASRLGRGSSYEQYF.

The chain joins TRBV6-6 to TRBJ1-3; TRBD1 is a possible D gene (5 bases). CDR3 length: 13 residues. Looked up from germline, CDR1 is MNHNY and CDR2 is SVGAGI (reference sequence). Between the trimmed V and J ends, which lost 4 bases and 7 bases, there was a span of 11 bases. The CDR3: CASSSRGGNTIYF. The CDR3 nucleotides are TGTGCCAGCAGTTCGCGTGGGGGGAACACCATATATTTT.

The rearrangement joins TRBV7-2 to TRBJ2-7, with D unresolved. The CDR3 contains 14 residues. Germline-derived CDR1 and CDR2 are SGHTA and FQGNSA. Deletions cut 4 bases from V and 2 bases from J, with 12 bases between. The CDR3 here is CASSSRTGTYEQYF. CDR3 DNA: TGTGCCAGCAGCTCTCGGACGGGCACCTACGAGCAGTACTTC.

The rearrangement links TRBV19 to TRBJ2-3, with 9 bases lining up with TRBD1. V shed 9 bases, J shed 0 bases, and the junction held 10 bases outside the gene matches. The CDR3 is 16 residues long. From germline, CDR1 is LNHDA and CDR2 SQIVND (reference sequence). The CDR3 region has the DNA TGTGCCAGCCTGGATCGGACAGGGGCCAGCACAGATACGCAGTATTTT. Translating it yields CASLDRTGASTDTQYF.

This chain connects TRBV11-1 to TRBJ2-3, with 7 bases aligning to TRBD2. This CDR3 region has 13 residues. The germline V gene encodes CDR1 SGHAT and CDR2 FQDESV (reference sequence). After removal of 5 bases from V and 7 bases from J, the junction contained 6 bases not matched to a gene. CDR3 protein: CASSLGTMNTQYF. CDR3 sequence (DNA): TGTGCCAGCAGCCTCGGGACTATGAATACGCAGTATTTT. Filled out from reference TRBV11-1 and TRBJ2-3, the complete variable domain reads EAEVAQSPRYKITEKSQAVAFWCDPISGHATLYWYRQILGQGPELLVQFQDESVVDDSQLPKDRFSAERLKGVDSTLKIQPAELGDSAMYLCASSLGTMNTQYFGPGTRLTVL.

This chain uses TRBV7-2 with TRBJ1-2; D unclear. V lost 0 bases to trimming and J lost 0 bases, with 17 bases between them. The CDR3 is 18 amino acids. CDR1 and CDR2 from the germline V gene are SGHTA and FQGNSA. In DNA form, the CDR3 reads TGTGCCAGCAGCTTAGCGAGGTTGAGAACAGTCTCTAACTATGGCTACACCTTC. The encoded protein is CASSLARLRTVSNYGYTF.